This T cell receptor (beta chain) was documented in a study of T cells in tumors after PD-1 blockade. Study at large: Daily vismodegib 150 mg continued in a subset of anti-PD-1-treated patients.

Germline V gene sequence: CDR1 SGHVS, CDR2 FQNEAQ. The CDR3 sequence is 15 residues long. The V gene end was trimmed by 1 base and the J gene end by 4 bases; junction bases not matched to a gene: 1. The repertoire was sequenced with immunoSEQ multiplex PCR; TCRdb's copy has only in-frame clones and lacks some. The table includes fewer than 50,000 clones, approximately 81% detected once. This TCR derives from a human donor with basal cell carcinoma. V gene TRBV7-8 combines with J gene TRBJ2-1; 10 bases fit TRBD2. The specimen comprised PBMCs, sampled before anti-PD-1 treatment. CDR3 sequence reads: CASSLGTSGYNEQFF. The CDR3 DNA reads as TGTGCCAGCAGCTTAGGGACTAGCGGTTACAATGAGCAGTTCTTC.